The next 6 T cell receptor beta chains were all read from a single sample in a study of neoadjuvant nivolumab and ipilimumab in lung cancer. Profiling relied on immunoSEQ multiplex PCR, and the TCRdb table lists in-frame clones only, not all of them. The sample includes 24,000 or so clones, about 85% of them seen just once. The sample here was peripheral blood, taken before neoadjuvant nivolumab, alone or with ipilimumab. Receptors originate from an adult with non-small cell lung cancer.

The chain employs TRBV6-6 and TRBJ2-2; 8 nucleotides line up with TRBD2. Germline V gene data show CDR1 as MNHNY and CDR2 as SVGAGI (reference sequence). The V segment lost 6 bases and the J segment 5 bases; nucleotides outside the gene matches: 8. CDR3 length: 15 residues. The DNA of the CDR3 is TGTGCCAGCAGCCCCGGGACTAGGAGGACCGGGGAGCTGTTTTTT. It codes for CASSPGTRRTGELFF.

The rearrangement links TRBV7-2 to TRBJ1-2; 11 positions match TRBD1. The germline V gene encodes CDR1 SGHTA and CDR2 FQGNSA. This CDR3 comprises 13 residues. Trimming took 5 bases from V and 7 from J; bases not matched to a gene: 3. CDR3 coding DNA: TGTGCCAGCAGCCCGGGACAGGGGGGTGGCTACACCTTC. The encoded protein is CASSPGQGGGYTF.

This clone was seen once. This chain links TRBV5-6 with TRBJ1-2; no reliable D call. The germline V gene encodes CDR1 SGHDT and CDR2 YYEEEE. Trimming cost V 0 bases and J 0 bases, with 9 bases left between them. The CDR3 totals 15 residues. CDR3 coding DNA: TGTGCCAGCAGCTTGGGGCCCTGGCCTAACTATGGCTACACCTTC. It codes for CASSLGPWPNYGYTF.

The chain has TRBV7-3 and TRBJ2-1, with a possible D match to TRBD2 (7 bases). V shed 1 base and J shed 5 bases, with 18 bases lying between them. The germline CDR1 and CDR2 sequences are SGHTA and FQGTGA. The CDR3 is 17 residues long. CDR3 nucleotides: TGTGCCAGCAGCTTAATACTTCGGGGGGCAGGGGACAATGAGCAGTTCTTC. Amino acid sequence: CASSLILRGAGDNEQFF.

The gene calls are TRBV18 and TRBJ2-7; D ambiguous. Germline CDR1 reads KGHSH; CDR2 reads LQKENI. This CDR3 has 12 amino acids. V shed 2 bases and J shed 5 bases, with 7 bases lying between them. The CDR3 coding sequence is TGTGCCAGCTCACCAGGGTTCGACGAGCAGTACTTC. Protein sequence: CASSPGFDEQYF.

This clone was detected only a few times. At one boundary the junction diverges from the germline segment, which might be a read error. The chain combines TRBV14 with TRBJ2-5, with D unresolved. The CDR3 extends over 13 amino acids. In germline, CDR1 is SGHDN, CDR2 FVKESK. This chain's CDR3 is CASSQGPQATQYF. The CDR3 DNA sequence: TGTGCCAGCAGCCAAGGGCCCCAAGCGACCCAGTACTTC.